This T cell receptor beta chain emerged from a study of cytomegalovirus exposure and HLA in healthy donors. Study context: Researchers found that about 82% of 398 genotyped donors fell within the Caucasian-associated ancestry cluster.

Primers: 60 Vbeta forward and 13 Jbeta reverse. The protocol was immunoSEQ multiplex PCR, while the TCRdb copy is restricted to in-frame clones and leaves out a portion. The table includes around 220,000 clones, about 74% detected once. This clone was seen just once. Donors sampled were nominally healthy, though unrecorded immune exposures were likely. The V gene's germline CDR1 is ENHRY and CDR2 SYGVKD. CDR3 length equals 16 residues. V lost 3 bases and J lost 6; bases outside the gene matches: 5. This rearrangement joins TRBV10-3 to TRBJ2-2, with 12 bases identical to TRBD2. The sequence derives from a young woman in good health and CMV-seronegative. Sequencing was performed on PBMCs. The CDR3 sequence is CAISERLAGVSGELFF. The CDR3, as DNA: TGTGCCATCAGTGAAAGACTAGCGGGAGTATCCGGGGAGCTGTTTTTT.